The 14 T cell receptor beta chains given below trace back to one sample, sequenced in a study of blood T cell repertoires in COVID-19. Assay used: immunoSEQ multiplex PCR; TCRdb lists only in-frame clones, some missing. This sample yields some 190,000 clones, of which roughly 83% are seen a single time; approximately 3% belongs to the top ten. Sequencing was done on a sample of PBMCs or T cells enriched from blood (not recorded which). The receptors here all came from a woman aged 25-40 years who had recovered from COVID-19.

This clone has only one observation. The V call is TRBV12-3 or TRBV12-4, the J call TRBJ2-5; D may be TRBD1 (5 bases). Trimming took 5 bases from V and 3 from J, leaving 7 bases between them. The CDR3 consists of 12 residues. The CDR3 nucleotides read TGTGCCAGCAGTGTGACAGAAGAGACCCAGTACTTC. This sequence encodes CASSVTEETQYF.

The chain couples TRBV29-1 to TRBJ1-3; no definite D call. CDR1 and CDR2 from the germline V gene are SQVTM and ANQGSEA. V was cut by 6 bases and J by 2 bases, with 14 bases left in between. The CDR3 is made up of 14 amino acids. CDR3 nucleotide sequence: TGCAGCGTGGCCGGGGTGAGGGCTGGAAACACCATATATTTT. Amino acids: CSVAGVRAGNTIYF.

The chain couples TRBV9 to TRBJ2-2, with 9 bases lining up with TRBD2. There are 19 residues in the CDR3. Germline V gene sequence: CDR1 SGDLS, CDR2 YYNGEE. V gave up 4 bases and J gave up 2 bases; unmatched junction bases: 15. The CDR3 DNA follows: TGTGCCAGCAGCCCGGGGCCCCGGACGACTAGCGGCAACACCGGGGAGCTGTTTTTT. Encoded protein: CASSPGPRTTSGNTGELFF.

CDR3 amino acids: CASSVVEVEDEQFF. DNA of the CDR3: TGTGCCAGCAGCGTAGTCGAGGTGGAGGATGAGCAGTTCTTC. This sequence joins TRBV9 and TRBJ2-1, with D possibly TRBD2 on 5 matching bases. Per the germline V gene, CDR1 is SGDLS and CDR2 is YYNGEE. The ends were cut back, 0 bases at V and 8 bases at J, with 12 bases in the middle. This CDR3 spans 14 amino acids.

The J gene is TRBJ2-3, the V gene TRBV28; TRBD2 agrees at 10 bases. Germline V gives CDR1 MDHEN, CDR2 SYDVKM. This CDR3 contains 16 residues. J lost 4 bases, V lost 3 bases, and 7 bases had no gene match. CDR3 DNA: TGTGCCAGCAGTTTTCCCCTAGCGGGAGTAGCAGATACGCAGTATTTT. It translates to CASSFPLAGVADTQYF.

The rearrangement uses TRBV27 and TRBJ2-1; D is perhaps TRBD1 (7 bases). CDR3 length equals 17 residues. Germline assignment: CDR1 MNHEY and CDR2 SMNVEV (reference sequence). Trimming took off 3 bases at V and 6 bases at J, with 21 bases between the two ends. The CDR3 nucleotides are TGTGCCAGCAGTTTCTTAGGCCAGAGACAGGGAGGCAATGAGCAGTTCTTC. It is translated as CASSFLGQRQGGNEQFF.

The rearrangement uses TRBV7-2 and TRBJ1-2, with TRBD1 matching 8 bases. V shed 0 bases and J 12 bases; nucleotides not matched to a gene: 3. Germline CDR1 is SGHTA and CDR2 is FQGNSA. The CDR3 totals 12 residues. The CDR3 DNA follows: TGTGCCAGCAGCTTAGCGGACAGGGTAAACACCTTC. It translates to CASSLADRVNTF.

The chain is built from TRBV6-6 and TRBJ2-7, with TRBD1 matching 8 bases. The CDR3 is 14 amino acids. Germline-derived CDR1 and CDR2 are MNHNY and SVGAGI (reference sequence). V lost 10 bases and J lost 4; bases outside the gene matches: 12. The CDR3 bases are TGTGCCACAACCCCCAGGACAGGGATATACGAGCAGTACTTC. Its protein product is CATTPRTGIYEQYF.

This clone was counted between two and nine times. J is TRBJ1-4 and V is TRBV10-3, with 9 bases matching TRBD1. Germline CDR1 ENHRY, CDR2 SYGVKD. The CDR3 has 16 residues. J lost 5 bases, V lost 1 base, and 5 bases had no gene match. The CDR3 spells CAISEWGGTGNEKLFF. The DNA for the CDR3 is TGTGCCATCAGTGAGTGGGGAGGGACAGGGAATGAAAAACTGTTTTTT.

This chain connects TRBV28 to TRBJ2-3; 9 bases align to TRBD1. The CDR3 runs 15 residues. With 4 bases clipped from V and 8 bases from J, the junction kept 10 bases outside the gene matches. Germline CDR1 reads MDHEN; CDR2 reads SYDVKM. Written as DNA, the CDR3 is TGTGCCAGCAGTTCATCGGGACAGGGCTCAGGTACGCAGTATTTT. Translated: CASSSSGQGSGTQYF.

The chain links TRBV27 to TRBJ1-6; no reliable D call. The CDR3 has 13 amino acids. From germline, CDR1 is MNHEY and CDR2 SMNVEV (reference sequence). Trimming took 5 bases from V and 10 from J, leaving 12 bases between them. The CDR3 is CASSQVVASPLHF. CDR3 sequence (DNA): TGTGCCAGCAGTCAGGTCGTGGCATCACCCCTCCACTTT.

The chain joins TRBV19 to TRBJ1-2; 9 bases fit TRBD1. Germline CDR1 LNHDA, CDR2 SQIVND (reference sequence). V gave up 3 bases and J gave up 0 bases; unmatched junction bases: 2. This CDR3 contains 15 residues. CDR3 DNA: TGTGCCAGTAGTATCGGACAGGGGCCTAACTATGGCTACACCTTC. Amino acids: CASSIGQGPNYGYTF.

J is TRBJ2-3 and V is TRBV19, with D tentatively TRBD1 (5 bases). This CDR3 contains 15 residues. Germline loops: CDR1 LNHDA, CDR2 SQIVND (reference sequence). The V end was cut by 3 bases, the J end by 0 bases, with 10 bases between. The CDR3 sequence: CASSMGQGSTDTQYF. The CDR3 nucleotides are TGTGCCAGTAGTATGGGGCAGGGAAGCACAGATACGCAGTATTTT.

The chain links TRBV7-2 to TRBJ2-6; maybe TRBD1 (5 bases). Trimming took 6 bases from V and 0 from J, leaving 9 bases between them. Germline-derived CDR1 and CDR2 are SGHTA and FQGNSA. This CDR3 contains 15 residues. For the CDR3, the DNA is TGTGCCAGCAGACAACAGGTCTCTGGGGCCAACGTCCTGACTTTC. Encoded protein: CASRQQVSGANVLTF.